This record covers a single T cell receptor beta chain. Vbeta (60) and Jbeta (13) primers were used in the PCR. In the authors' methods: It was a later analysis that counted tens of millions of unique TCR beta chains, of which some 10 million were shared. Sequencing used immunoSEQ multiplex PCR; TCRdb keeps in-frame clones, though not all of them. For V, J and clone size, that table is used; D and trimming come from the DNA. The sample records about 150,000 clones, around 81% being singletons. Germline CDR1 reads MDHEN; CDR2 reads SYDVKM. After removal of 5 bases from V and 2 bases from J, the junction contained 4 bases not matched to a gene. The CDR3 covers 14 residues. The data were obtained in a study of cytomegalovirus exposure and HLA in healthy donors.

This receptor was obtained from a woman in her forties in good health and CMV-seropositive. The chain has TRBV28 and TRBJ1-1, with 8 bases matching TRBD1. Material: PBMCs. CDR3 amino acids: CASSPGQGNTEAFF. CDR3 nucleotides: TGTGCCAGCAGTCCTGGACAGGGTAACACTGAAGCTTTCTTT.